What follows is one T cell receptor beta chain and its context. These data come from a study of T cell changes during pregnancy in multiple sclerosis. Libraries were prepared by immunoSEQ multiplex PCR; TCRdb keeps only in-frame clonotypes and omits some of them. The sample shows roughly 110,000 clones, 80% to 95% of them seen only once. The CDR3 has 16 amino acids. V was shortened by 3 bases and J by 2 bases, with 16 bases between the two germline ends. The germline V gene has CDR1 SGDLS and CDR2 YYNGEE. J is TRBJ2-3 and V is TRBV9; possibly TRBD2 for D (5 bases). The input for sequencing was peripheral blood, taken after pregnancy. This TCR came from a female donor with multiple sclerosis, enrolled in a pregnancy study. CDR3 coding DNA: TGTGCCAGCAGCGGAGTGGTAGGAGACTACACAGATACGCAGTATTTT. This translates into CASSGVVGDYTDTQYF.